A single sample gave rise to the 28 T cell receptor beta chains below, sequenced in a study of T cells after somatic rescue of genetic block. Produced via immunoSEQ multiplex PCR; TCRdb's table is partial and in-frame only. The table lists 60,000 to 75,000 clones, around 92% of them singletons, with 2.5% to 3.5% in the top ten. The sample comprised peripheral blood mononuclear cells (PBMCs). The receptors were gathered from a middle-aged man.

V usage is TRBV27 and J usage is TRBJ1-3; no definite D call. This CDR3 spans 14 amino acids. Trimming removed 3 bases from V and 4 bases from J, with 10 bases in between. CDR1 MNHEY and CDR2 SMNVEV come from the germline V gene (reference sequence). The CDR3: CASSFRSAGNTIYF. CDR3 nucleotides: TGTGCCAGCAGTTTTCGAAGTGCCGGAAACACCATATATTTT.

This clone was detected once. The rearrangement joins TRBV9 to TRBJ1-2; the match to TRBD1 covers 8 bases. The V gene's germline CDR1 is SGDLS and CDR2 YYNGEE. V lost 0 bases to trimming and J lost 8 bases; unmatched junction nucleotides: 6. The CDR3 length is 14 residues. This chain's CDR3 is CASSVEDRDRGYTF. The CDR3 coding sequence is TGTGCCAGCAGCGTAGAGGACAGGGATCGGGGCTACACCTTC.

The rearrangement joins TRBV7-2 to TRBJ2-5, with D unresolved. V was trimmed by 1 base and J by 11 bases, leaving 17 bases between them. CDR1 and CDR2 (germline): SGHTA, FQGNSA. The CDR3 sequence is 14 residues long. The CDR3 loop reads CASSLEYGEMKQYF. The CDR3, as DNA: TGTGCCAGCAGCTTAGAATATGGGGAAATGAAGCAGTACTTC.

The chain uses TRBV27 and TRBJ2-7; 10 nucleotides match TRBD2. The J segment lost 0 bases and the V segment lost 4 bases, leaving 9 bases of the junction unmatched. The CDR3 is made up of 17 amino acids. Germline loops: CDR1 MNHEY, CDR2 SMNVEV (reference sequence). The CDR3 DNA reads TGTGCCAGCAGTTCGTATTCCGGGACTAGCGACTCCTACGAGCAGTACTTC. It specifies CASSSYSGTSDSYEQYF.

The chain couples TRBV19 to TRBJ2-3; D gene uncertain. Trimming stripped 2 bases from V and 8 bases from J, with 8 bases between. Germline CDR1 is LNHDA and CDR2 is SQIVND (reference sequence). The CDR3 runs 12 residues. The CDR3 spells CASSIPYSTQYF. As DNA, the CDR3 is TGTGCCAGTAGTATACCGTACAGTACGCAGTATTTT.

The chain couples TRBV27 to TRBJ1-5; D is undetermined. Trimming shortened V by 3 bases and J by 3 bases, and 3 bases separated the two germline ends. The CDR3 loop spans 12 amino acids. The germline V gene has CDR1 MNHEY and CDR2 SMNVEV (reference sequence). The CDR3 region is CASSFSNQPQHF. The CDR3 nucleotides are TGTGCCAGCAGTTTTTCCAATCAGCCCCAGCATTTT.

The gene calls are TRBV5-1 and TRBJ2-3; perhaps TRBD1 as D (5 bases). From germline, CDR1 is SGHRS and CDR2 YFSETQ. The CDR3 runs to 14 residues. The germline V and J ends were trimmed by 7 bases and 0 bases, with 12 bases remaining between them. As DNA, the CDR3 is TGCGCCAGCTGTCAGGGCTCTAGCACAGATACGCAGTATTTT. Translation: CASCQGSSTDTQYF.

This chain links TRBV7-9 with TRBJ2-7, with D unresolved. With 3 bases removed from V and 3 bases from J, the gap between germline ends came to 6 bases. The length of the CDR3 is 12 residues. The germline gives CDR1 SEHNR, CDR2 FQNEAQ (reference sequence). CDR3 sequence reads: CASSFSFYEQYF. In DNA form, the CDR3 reads TGTGCCAGCAGCTTCTCCTTCTACGAGCAGTACTTC.

This chain joins TRBV2 and TRBJ2-3; D might be TRBD2 (6 bases). The CDR3 consists of 14 residues. The V end was cut by 0 bases, the J end by 6 bases, with 10 bases between. Germline loops: CDR1 SNHLY, CDR2 FYNNEI. CDR3 nucleotide sequence: TGTGCCAGCAGTGAAGCGGGGACTCTGGATACGCAGTATTTT. The encoded protein is CASSEAGTLDTQYF.

This clone occurred once. This chain joins TRBV4-1 and TRBJ2-2; D remains unclear. The length of the CDR3 is 16 residues. V was pared by 4 bases and J by 0 bases, with 12 bases between. The V gene's germline CDR1 is MGHRA and CDR2 YSYEKL. This CDR3 is CASSLDTYPNTGELFF. CDR3 in DNA: TGCGCCAGCAGCCTCGATACGTACCCGAACACCGGGGAGCTGTTTTTT.

The chain is built from TRBV28 and TRBJ2-7; possibly TRBD2 for D (5 bases). The CDR3 is 14 residues long. The V gene lost 6 bases and the J gene lost 4 bases, with 16 bases spanning the gap. CDR1 MDHEN and CDR2 SYDVKM come from the germline V gene. CDR3 nucleotides: TGTGCCAGCAGCCCCGAGGGTCTACCTTACGAGCAGTACTTC. This encodes CASSPEGLPYEQYF.

This clone occurred a few times. The chain employs TRBV19 and TRBJ1-5; no reliable D call. This CDR3 region has 13 residues. From germline, CDR1 is LNHDA and CDR2 SQIVND (reference sequence). V dropped 3 bases and J dropped 4 bases, with 7 bases sitting between them. CDR3 DNA: TGTGCCAGTAGTATTACGAGGAATCAGCCCCAGCATTTT. Encoded protein: CASSITRNQPQHF.

J is TRBJ1-4 and V is TRBV2, with a tentative D call TRBD1 (6 bases). The length of the CDR3 is 13 residues. V dropped 4 bases and J dropped 7 bases, with 10 bases sitting between them. Germline-derived CDR1 and CDR2 are SNHLY and FYNNEI. The chain's CDR3 is CASSVLGAEKLFF. The CDR3 coding sequence is TGTGCCAGCAGTGTGTTGGGGGCTGAAAAACTGTTTTTT.

Turning to this clone: Within the sample, other DNA sequences also encode this same CDR3. The chain recombines TRBV18 with TRBJ2-7; possible D gene TRBD2, 6 bases. Trimming pared 6 bases from V and 2 bases from J, leaving 11 bases between. There are 13 residues in the CDR3. Germline V gene data show CDR1 as KGHSH and CDR2 as LQKENI. This CDR3 is CASSPRGPYEQYF. CDR3 bases: TGTGCCAGCTCCCCGCGGGGACCCTACGAGCAGTACTTC.

The chain recombines TRBV5-1 with TRBJ2-3, with a possible D match to TRBD2 (5 bases). Germline V gene data show CDR1 as SGHRS and CDR2 as YFSETQ. The CDR3 runs 14 residues. V was pared by 4 bases and J by 4 bases, with 13 bases between. The CDR3 loop is CASSRASRADTQYF. The CDR3, as DNA: TGCGCCAGCAGCCGCGCGTCGAGGGCAGATACGCAGTATTTT.

The genes are TRBV14 and TRBJ2-2; D not resolved. CDR3 length: 13 amino acids. Germline CDR1 is SGHDN and CDR2 is FVKESK. V lost 1 base, J lost 7 bases, and 7 bases lay in between. The CDR3 DNA reads TGTGCCAGCAGCCAAGTGCCCGGCGGGGAGCTGTTTTTT. Translation gives CASSQVPGGELFF.

The rearrangement joins TRBV7-9 to TRBJ2-1; D is uncertain. CDR1 is SEHNR and CDR2 is FQNEAQ in the germline V gene (reference sequence). The CDR3 sequence is 15 residues long. Trimming shortened V by 3 bases and J by 1 base, and 10 bases separated the two germline ends. CDR3 DNA: TGTGCCAGCAGCTTCCGACTTTCATCCTACAATGAGCAGTTCTTC. Its protein product is CASSFRLSSYNEQFF.

In nucleotides, the CDR3 is TGTGCCAGCACTTACAGCCCAACAGGGAGCTCCTACAATGAGCAGTTCTTC. It encodes CASTYSPTGSSYNEQFF. V and J are TRBV27 and TRBJ2-1; D perhaps matches TRBD1 (6 bases). Germline V CDR1 and CDR2: MNHEY, SMNVEV (reference sequence). The CDR3 has 17 amino acids. V was shortened by 7 bases and J by 0 bases, with 19 bases between the two germline ends.

The rearrangement links TRBV2 to TRBJ2-3, with TRBD1 matching 9 bases. V shed 8 bases, J shed 1 base, and the junction held 4 bases outside the gene matches. Germline loops: CDR1 SNHLY, CDR2 FYNNEI. The CDR3 covers 14 residues. The CDR3 bases are TGTGCCAGCGTATGGGACAGGGGCACAGATACGCAGTATTTT. This codes for CASVWDRGTDTQYF.

The chain links TRBV6-4 to TRBJ2-1, with 7 bases fitting TRBD1. This CDR3 is 15 amino acids long. With V trimmed by 6 bases and J by 2 bases, 7 bases remained unmatched. Germline CDR1 and CDR2: MRHNA and SNTAGT. CDR3: CASSPDRSTYNEQFF. The CDR3 coding sequence is TGTGCCAGCAGCCCGGACAGGTCTACCTACAATGAGCAGTTCTTC.

V and J are TRBV7-9 and TRBJ2-1; tentatively, D is TRBD2 (6 bases). Per the germline V gene, CDR1 is SEHNR and CDR2 is FQNEAQ (reference sequence). The CDR3 spans 13 residues. Trimming took off 6 bases at V and 6 bases at J, with 12 bases between the two ends. Here the CDR3 reads CASRRAAGNEQFF. The CDR3 nucleotides are TGTGCCAGCAGACGAGCAGCGGGCAATGAGCAGTTCTTC.

The rearrangement links TRBV7-9 to TRBJ2-1, with D possibly called TRBD1 or TRBD2 (5 bases each). V gave up 1 base and J gave up 8 bases, with 12 bases separating them. CDR3 length: 14 amino acids. Germline CDR1 SEHNR, CDR2 FQNEAQ (reference sequence). The CDR3: CASSLEGRGDEQFF. Written as DNA, the CDR3 is TGTGCCAGCAGCTTAGAGGGTAGGGGAGATGAGCAGTTCTTC.

The chain employs TRBV7-8 and TRBJ2-7, with 8 nucleotides matching TRBD1. The junction had 11 bases not matched to a gene; V was cut back by 5 bases and J by 2 bases. Per the germline V gene, CDR1 is SGHVS and CDR2 is FQNEAQ. CDR3 length: 16 residues. CDR3 protein: CASSQGSLDRAYEQYF. The CDR3 nucleotides are TGTGCCAGCAGCCAGGGATCTCTGGACAGGGCCTACGAGCAGTACTTC.

The chain combines TRBV6-6 with TRBJ1-2; D gene ambiguous. Trimming cost V 0 bases and J 4 bases, with 9 bases left between them. This CDR3 spans 14 amino acids. Germline CDR1 is MNHNY and CDR2 is SVGAGI (reference sequence). The CDR3 DNA sequence: TGTGCCAGCAGTTACTCGACATCTTCCTATGGCTACACCTTC. Translated: CASSYSTSSYGYTF.

This chain links TRBV30 with TRBJ1-5; possibly TRBD1 for D (5 bases). V lost 2 bases and J 0 bases, leaving 11 bases between the germline ends. The CDR3 covers 15 residues. Per the germline V gene, CDR1 is GTSNPN and CDR2 is SVGIG (reference sequence). The CDR3 loop is CAWSPPGGSNQPQHF. The CDR3 DNA follows: TGTGCCTGGAGTCCCCCTGGGGGTAGCAATCAGCCCCAGCATTTT.

In this sample, this clone turned up once. The chain combines TRBV6-1 with TRBJ2-7, with 9 bases matching TRBD1. This CDR3 spans 14 amino acids. Germline CDR1 reads MNHNS; CDR2 reads SASEGT. V shed 7 bases, J shed 2 bases, and the junction held 6 bases outside the gene matches. CDR3 in DNA: TGTGCCAGCACCCCGGGACAGGGAGCCTACGAGCAGTACTTC. Translation: CASTPGQGAYEQYF.

This chain connects TRBV5-4 to TRBJ2-3; TRBD2 matches 11 bases. V shed 1 base, J shed 2 bases, and the junction held 3 bases outside the gene matches. Germline V lookup: CDR1 SGHNT, CDR2 YYREEE (reference sequence). CDR3 size: 16 residues. The CDR3 spells CASSLTSGGLTDTQYF. CDR3 DNA sequence: TGTGCCAGCAGCTTGACTAGCGGGGGCCTCACAGATACGCAGTATTTT.

The chain uses TRBV7-2 and TRBJ2-2, with 7 bases fitting TRBD1. CDR1 is SGHTA, CDR2 FQGNSA, per germline. V dropped 6 bases and J dropped 2; count of bases not matched to a gene: 9. CDR3 length: 16 amino acids. CDR3 loop: CASRLSGTANTGELFF. CDR3 nucleotide sequence: TGTGCCAGCAGGTTATCCGGGACAGCAAACACCGGGGAGCTGTTTTTT.